This is a list of T cell receptor beta chains from one sample in a study of cytomegalovirus exposure and HLA in healthy donors. The method was immunoSEQ multiplex PCR; TCRdb's version includes in-frame clones alone and lacks a portion of them. The sample includes some 86,000 clones, less than 80% seen only once; the top ten take approximately 2.1%. The sequenced sample consisted of PBMCs. All receptors come from a man aged 25-40 years in good health and CMV-seronegative. CDR3s include the opening cysteine and the closing phenylalanine or tryptophan. The D gene is left open where the match is weak. Part of the rows lack a size; the others show once, few, many or a class for expanded clones.

CDR3: CASSLAAFGTQRAPLHF
J: TRBJ1-6
D: NA
size: few
V: TRBV7-2

CDR3: CASRDSRNTEAFF
J: TRBJ1-1
D: TRBD1
size: NA
V: TRBV6-1

CDR3: CASSLVGGAYEQYF
J: TRBJ2-7
D: NA
size: few
V: TRBV11-1

CDR3: CASSFGGPNEKLFF
J: TRBJ1-4
D: NA
size: NA
V: TRBV5-8

CDR3: CASSLDDPGYYGYTF
J: TRBJ1-2
D: NA
size: NA
V: TRBV5-6

CDR3: CASSEYGGNEKLFF
J: TRBJ1-4
D: NA
size: NA
V: TRBV25-1

CDR3: CASSLPTGADYGYTF
J: TRBJ1-2
D: TRBD1
size: once
V: TRBV5-1

CDR3: CSARTDMNTEAFF
J: TRBJ1-1
D: NA
size: few
V: TRBV29-1

CDR3: CASSSPLAGLSSSTDTQYF
J: TRBJ2-3
D: TRBD2
size: NA
V: TRBV5-4

CDR3: CASSMDRGDEQYF
J: TRBJ2-7
D: TRBD1
size: few
V: TRBV2

CDR3: CASRELGQRSEAFF
J: TRBJ1-1
D: TRBD1
size: once
V: TRBV19

CDR3: CASKPTPGQVDGYTF
J: TRBJ1-2
D: TRBD1
size: NA
V: TRBV6-4

CDR3: CSVVGGGSPYEQYF
J: NA
D: NA
size: few
V: TRBV29-1

CDR3: CASSFLSGPNYGYTF
J: TRBJ1-2
D: NA
size: NA
V: TRBV27

CDR3: CASSLKQVAQAQYF
J: TRBJ2-3
D: NA
size: NA
V: TRBV5-4

CDR3: CAILDRLNTEAFF
J: TRBJ1-1
D: NA
size: NA
V: TRBV10-3

CDR3: CASSLGAGGGYNEQFF
J: TRBJ2-1
D: TRBD1
size: NA
V: TRBV5-6

CDR3: CASSWDNNYGYTF
J: TRBJ1-2
D: NA
size: NA
V: TRBV7-9

CDR3: CASSLAYRENTEAFF
J: TRBJ1-1
D: NA
size: NA
V: TRBV5-1

CDR3: CASSGRLAGGSYNEQFF
J: TRBJ2-1
D: TRBD2
size: few
V: TRBV9

CDR3: CASSLPSGSRWFF
J: TRBJ2-1
D: TRBD2
size: NA
V: TRBV5-4

CDR3: CASRNQGGETQYF
J: TRBJ2-5
D: NA
size: few
V: TRBV7-6

CDR3: CASSSTSGVETQYF
J: TRBJ2-5
D: TRBD2
size: NA
V: TRBV5-1

CDR3: CASSTGTSALSETQYF
J: TRBJ2-5
D: TRBD2
size: NA
V: TRBV5-1

CDR3: CASSLSEREAFF
J: TRBJ1-1
D: NA
size: NA
V: TRBV28

CDR3: CATSRDRENQPQHF
J: TRBJ1-5
D: TRBD1
size: NA
V: TRBV15

CDR3: CASSPQGGYGETQYF
J: TRBJ2-5
D: TRBD1
size: NA
V: TRBV19

CDR3: CASSLSGRSQGSNEQYF
J: TRBJ2-7
D: NA
size: NA
V: TRBV7-9

CDR3: CASSVELAGEQFF
J: TRBJ2-1
D: NA
size: once
V: TRBV9

CDR3: CASRTPTGRNQPQHF
J: TRBJ1-5
D: NA
size: NA
V: TRBV6-1

CDR3: CAWSVLGQGPPDTQYF
J: TRBJ2-3
D: NA
size: NA
V: TRBV30

CDR3: CASRRDSPNTGELFF
J: TRBJ2-2
D: NA
size: NA
V: TRBV9

CDR3: CASSPRGGQGAGEQFF
J: TRBJ2-1
D: TRBD1
size: NA
V: TRBV4-1

CDR3: CASSHGISTDMNTEAFF
J: TRBJ1-1
D: NA
size: NA
V: TRBV4-1

CDR3: CASSRTSGSLGLGELFF
J: TRBJ2-2
D: TRBD2
size: NA
V: TRBV14

CDR3: CASSARPNQPQHF
J: TRBJ1-5
D: NA
size: few
V: TRBV9

CDR3: CAISDSSYEQYF
J: TRBJ2-7
D: NA
size: NA
V: TRBV10-3

CDR3: CASSLDISGSSYNEQFF
J: TRBJ2-1
D: NA
size: NA
V: TRBV7-9

CDR3: CASSLGLTSNTGELFF
J: TRBJ2-2
D: NA
size: NA
V: TRBV7-2

CDR3: CASSRDRERETQYF
J: TRBJ2-5
D: TRBD1
size: NA
V: TRBV7-2

CDR3: CATYTGTAVIHEQFF
J: TRBJ2-1
D: NA
size: NA
V: TRBV5-1

CDR3: CASKVRNTEAFF
J: TRBJ1-1
D: NA
size: NA
V: TRBV6-1

CDR3: CASSSQDEAFF
J: TRBJ1-1
D: NA
size: few
V: TRBV5-6

CDR3: CASSGTGTAISPLHF
J: TRBJ1-6
D: TRBD1
size: NA
V: TRBV5-6

CDR3: CASSLGRDRGLFVSGANVLTF
J: TRBJ2-6
D: TRBD1
size: NA
V: TRBV13

CDR3: CASSRQGTNEKLFF
J: TRBJ1-4
D: NA
size: once
V: TRBV5-1